This TCR beta chain stems from a study of cytomegalovirus exposure and HLA in healthy donors. Use of 60 Vbeta and 13 Jbeta primers characterized the PCR. The method was immunoSEQ multiplex PCR; TCRdb's version includes in-frame clones alone and lacks a portion of them. Of over 150,000 clones listed, about 81% were seen once; the top ten hold 0.95% to 1%. Concerning this clone: Its antigen is not identified.

Study results and limitations: As was reported, the HLA-A and HLA-B alleles of most subjects were accurately predicted from TCR beta sequences. Later analysis showed TCR association rates varying by HLA locus, highest for DRB1 and lowest for HLA-C. There were several of the most significant clusters that appeared linked to common viral pathogens in a later analysis.

The CDR3 is 11 amino acids. Germline assignment: CDR1 DFQATT and CDR2 SNEGSKA (reference sequence). Between the trimmed V and J ends, which lost 0 bases and 11 bases, there was a span of 8 bases. This rearrangement joins TRBV20-1 to TRBJ1-5; D is unclear. The sequence derives from a girl aged 2-9 years in good health and CMV-seropositive. The sample was PBMCs. The CDR3 sequence is CSARDRRAQHF. The CDR3 region has the DNA TGCAGTGCTAGAGATCGGAGGGCCCAGCATTTT.